This T cell receptor beta chain was found in a study of CD8+CD57+ T cells in acquired aplastic anemia. Profiling that covered TCR beta VDJ and CDR3 relied on genomic DNA as its template. TCRdb redid the calling of the reads with MiXCR, one entry per CDR3 protein. Of approximately 200,000 distinct CDR3 sequences in the sample, around 50% are singletons; the top ten hold 15% to 20%. The V gene's germline CDR1 is LNHDA and CDR2 SQIVND (reference sequence). Trimming took 5 bases from V and 13 from J; bases not matched to a gene: 7. The CDR3 sequence is 12 residues long. Ten or more counts support this clonotype. Selection for sequencing was limited to patients who had shown CD8+CD57+ cell expansion by flow cytometry. Among the patients, all had severe acquired aplastic anemia.

The chain recombines TRBV19 with TRBJ2-1, with TRBD1 matching over 8 bases. The sample taken for sequencing was sorted CD4+, CD8+, or CD8+CD57+ T cells (not recorded which) from PBMCs. The TCR comes from a human donor with aplastic anemia. The CDR3 DNA is TGTGCCAGTAGTGTTGACAGGGGAAGACAGTTCTTC. It is translated as CASSVDRGRQFF.